These 9 T cell receptor beta chains share one sample of origin, sequenced in a study of breast tumors, draining lymph nodes, adjacent tissues. One entry per CDR3 protein results from TCRdb running MiXCR on the multiplex PCR reads. This sample has 180,000 or so distinct CDR3 sequences, with 31% found just once. Samples came from axillary lymph nodes draining the breast cancer. Sequenced material: axillary lymph node tissue. These receptors were taken from a female donor with breast cancer. Some clones in this sample may be carry-over from other donors' samples.

This clonotype showed up many times. The V gene is TRBV5-8, the J gene TRBJ2-5, with D perhaps TRBD1 (6 bases). Trimming stripped 4 bases from V and 3 bases from J, with 13 bases between. The CDR3 is 14 amino acids. Germline CDR1 SGHTS, CDR2 YDEGEE. CDR3 coding DNA: TGTGCCAGCAGCCGGGGACGACAGGAAGAGACCCAGTACTTC. Its protein is CASSRGRQEETQYF.

On this clonotype: This CDR3 fails to terminate in the conserved phenylalanine or tryptophan, so it likely reflects a read error. The chain couples TRBV7-6 to TRBJ2-7; 8 bases line up with TRBD1. The V gene end was trimmed by 0 bases and the J gene end by 3 bases; junction bases not matched to a gene: 4. This CDR3 has 15 residues. Looked up from germline, CDR1 is SGHVS and CDR2 is FNYEAQ. CDR3 in amino acids: CASSLAGQGYYEQYL. The CDR3 nucleotides are TGTGCCAGCAGCTTAGCTGGACAGGGATACTACGAGCAGTACCTC.

This clonotype showed up many times. The chain recombines TRBV15 with TRBJ2-6, with D uncertain. Per germline, CDR1 LNHNV and CDR2 YYDKDF (reference sequence). The CDR3 is 16 residues long. The germline V and J ends were trimmed by 0 bases and 0 bases, with 6 bases remaining between them. As DNA, the CDR3 is TGTGCCACCAGCAGAGACCTGGGCTCTGGGGCCAACGTCCTGACTTTC. Its translation is CATSRDLGSGANVLTF.

Turning to this clonotype: With a much larger clone just one base away, this may be a read error. The rearrangement joins TRBV7-2 to TRBJ2-2, with D possibly matching TRBD2 (6 bases). Germline lookup yields CDR1 SGHTA and CDR2 FQGNSA. CDR3 length: 15 residues. The CDR3 here is CASSLGSNRGGELLF. The CDR3 DNA reads as TGTGCCAGCAGCTTAGGGTCGAACAGAGGCGGGGAGCTGCTTTTT.

This clonotype was observed many times. V gene TRBV6-2 or TRBV6-3 combines with J gene TRBJ1-2; D gene ambiguous. V lost 6 bases and J lost 4, with 15 bases in between. CDR1 MNHEY and CDR2 SVGEGT come from the germline V gene. This CDR3 is 14 amino acids long. The DNA for the CDR3 is TGTGCCAGCAGCACCACCAGCTCTGGCTATGGCTACACCTTC. Its protein product is CASSTTSSGYGYTF.

This clonotype came up many times. V usage is TRBV14 and J usage is TRBJ1-2; 7 bases map to TRBD1. This CDR3 has 15 amino acids. Germline trimming cut 4 bases from V and 7 bases from J; bases unmatched to any gene: 12. Germline V CDR1 and CDR2: SGHDN, FVKESK. In DNA form, the CDR3 reads TGTGCCAGCAGCCGCGACAGGGATCCTCTTGGTGGCTACACCTTC. It specifies CASSRDRDPLGGYTF.

The V gene is TRBV6-2 or TRBV6-3, the J gene TRBJ2-5; no clear D gene. The CDR3 sequence is 13 residues long. The V gene's germline CDR1 is MNHEY and CDR2 SVGEGT. V was cut by 2 bases and J by 5 bases, with 9 bases left in between. In DNA form, the CDR3 reads TGTGCCAGCAGTTACCGGCCCTGGGAGACCCAGTACTTC. It codes for CASSYRPWETQYF.

As regards this clonotype: A junction end diverges from the germline sequence, so it may reflect a read error. The chain is built from TRBV11-3 and TRBJ2-7, with D possibly being TRBD1 (5 bases). Germline assignment: CDR1 SGHNT and CDR2 YENEEA. There are 15 residues in the CDR3. DNA for the CDR3: TGTGCCGGCAGCTTATCAAGGGGCGGCTCCTACGAGCAGTACTTC. Protein sequence: CAGSLSRGGSYEQYF.

The J gene is TRBJ1-1, the V gene TRBV6-5, with a tentative D call TRBD1 (5 bases). This CDR3 has 11 amino acids. With 5 bases removed from V and 8 bases from J, the gap between germline ends came to 9 bases. Germline loops: CDR1 MNHEY, CDR2 SVGAGI. CDR3 sequence (DNA): TGTGCCAGCAGTCAGGGACGAGAAGCTTTCTTT. Its protein is CASSQGREAFF.